Detailed here is one T cell receptor (beta chain). The data were produced by immunoSEQ multiplex PCR, yet TCRdb's version contains in-frame clones alone and is incomplete. Here the sample spans more than 200,000 clones, 85% to 90% being singletons. In Seattle, patients joined the study during active infection and were tracked longitudinally. The sample comes from a study of blood T cell repertoires in COVID-19. About the study: From T cells, B-cell-depleted T cells, or PBMCs came the material, which was cDNA or gDNA.

The clonotype comes from a woman aged 55-75 years with COVID-19, enrolled during active disease. Material: peripheral blood.

CDR3 nucleotides: TGCAGTGCTAGTGGTGGGACAGGGACCTCGGGCAATCAGCCCCAGCATTTT. It is translated as CSASGGTGTSGNQPQHF. This chain links TRBV20-1 with TRBJ1-5, with TRBD1 identical over 9 bases. V was clipped by 3 bases and J by 2 bases; unmatched bases: 11. The CDR3 has 17 amino acids. Germline V CDR1 and CDR2: DFQATT, SNEGSKA (reference sequence).